The 28 T cell receptor beta chains presented below share a single source sample, sequenced in a study of OX40 agonist ivuxolimab in advanced cancers. Assay used: immunoSEQ multiplex PCR; TCRdb lists only in-frame clones, some missing. The table lists approximately 20,000 clones, 83% of them singletons, with approximately 22% in the top ten. Material: CD4+ or CD8+ T cells sorted from blood, obtained in a trial of the OX40 agonist ivuxolimab. Receptors originate from an adult with an advanced solid tumor such as melanoma, head and neck, liver or kidney cancer.

The chain combines TRBV18 with TRBJ2-2, with TRBD1 matching over 9 bases. The length of the CDR3 is 14 residues. J gave up 10 bases and V 3 bases, and 6 bases lay outside the gene matches. Per the germline V gene, CDR1 is KGHSH and CDR2 is LQKENI. The chain's CDR3 is CASSPPGQGEELFF. As DNA, the CDR3 is TGTGCCAGCTCACCCCCGGGACAGGGTGAGGAGCTGTTTTTT.

The rearrangement joins TRBV7-8 to TRBJ1-3, with TRBD1 identical over 10 bases. J gave up 0 bases and V 5 bases, and 13 bases lay outside the gene matches. Germline values: CDR1 SGHVS, CDR2 FQNEAQ. This CDR3 has 19 residues. This CDR3 reads CASSTGQGGLSLSGNTIYF. The CDR3 region has the DNA TGTGCCAGCAGCACCGGACAGGGGGGGCTCTCTCTCTCTGGAAACACCATATATTTT.

The V gene is TRBV16, the J gene TRBJ1-1, with D unresolved. V lost 2 bases and J lost 1, with 8 bases in between. Germline V lookup: CDR1 KGHSY, CDR2 FQNENV. There are 14 residues in the CDR3. For the CDR3, the DNA is TGTGCCAGCAGCCAACCGCGGAGGAACACTGAAGCTTTCTTT. Protein: CASSQPRRNTEAFF.

The rearrangement links TRBV7-2 to TRBJ1-6; D remains ambiguous. Trimming left V 4 bases short and J 2 bases short, with 3 bases between. The CDR3 runs to 13 residues. Looked up from germline, CDR1 is SGHTA and CDR2 is FQGNSA. The CDR3 DNA reads as TGTGCCAGCAGCTCCGCCTATAATTCACCCCTCCACTTT. As protein: CASSSAYNSPLHF.

This chain links TRBV9 with TRBJ1-2, with 9 bases lining up with TRBD1. Germline V gene data show CDR1 as SGDLS and CDR2 as YYNGEE. This CDR3 has 18 amino acids. Trimming cost V 3 bases and J 0 bases; bases outside gene matches: 12. The CDR3 region is CASSGARDRVLSNYGYTF. CDR3 DNA sequence: TGTGCCAGCAGCGGAGCCCGGGACAGGGTACTTTCTAACTATGGCTACACCTTC.

As for this clone: The junction differs from germline at one of its ends, possibly a read error. The genes are TRBV4-3 and TRBJ2-7; D is ambiguous. Germline values: CDR1 LGHNA, CDR2 YSLEER. The CDR3 has 15 amino acids. CDR3 protein: CASTQDITLSYEQYF. CDR3 DNA: TGCGCCAGCACCCAAGATATAACACTCTCCTACGAGCAGTACTTC.

V and J are TRBV9 and TRBJ1-1, with D possibly matching TRBD1 (5 bases). V was pared by 3 bases and J by 1 base, with 13 bases between. Per the germline V gene, CDR1 is SGDLS and CDR2 is YYNGEE. The CDR3 is 15 amino acids. For the CDR3, the DNA is TGTGCCAGCAGCGCGGCCGGGACGGGGAACACTGAAGCTTTCTTT. Its protein is CASSAAGTGNTEAFF.

The sample holds a few counts of this clone. The chain joins TRBV28 to TRBJ2-3, with 10 bases aligning to TRBD2. Germline CDR1 reads MDHEN; CDR2 reads SYDVKM. This CDR3 has 17 amino acids. The trim removed 3 bases at V and 0 bases at J, leaving 6 bases unmatched. The chain's CDR3 is CASSLPRAGGSTDTQYF. The CDR3 DNA sequence: TGTGCCAGCAGTTTGCCTCGAGCGGGGGGGAGCACAGATACGCAGTATTTT.

The chain links TRBV29-1 to TRBJ2-7, with 8 nucleotides matching TRBD1. Germline V gene data show CDR1 as SQVTM and CDR2 as ANQGSEA. After removal of 1 base from V and 4 bases from J, the junction contained 3 bases not matched to a gene. CDR3 length: 13 amino acids. The CDR3 protein is CSVEVRGLYEQYF. The CDR3 DNA is TGCAGCGTTGAAGTCAGGGGGCTTTACGAGCAGTACTTC.

The chain has TRBV6-1 and TRBJ2-7; a possible D gene is TRBD2 (6 bases). This CDR3 comprises 12 residues. From germline, CDR1 is MNHNS and CDR2 SASEGT. V shed 5 bases and J shed 3 bases, with 8 bases lying between them. The CDR3 here is CASSTSFYEQYF. The CDR3 nucleotides are TGTGCCAGCAGTACTAGCTTCTACGAGCAGTACTTC.

The V and J genes are TRBV10-1 and TRBJ2-3, with TRBD2 identical over 9 bases. The CDR3 has 16 residues. Germline-derived CDR1 and CDR2 are WNHNN and SYGVQD (reference sequence). The V gene end was trimmed by 5 bases and the J gene end by 2 bases; junction bases not matched to a gene: 8. CDR3 nucleotide sequence: TGCGCCAGCAGTCCTACGTCTAGCGGGGTCACAGATACGCAGTATTTT. Translated: CASSPTSSGVTDTQYF.

The chain recombines TRBV28 with TRBJ2-7, with 9 nucleotides matching TRBD1. This CDR3 has 14 amino acids. Germline trimming cut 5 bases from V and 5 bases from J; bases unmatched to any gene: 7. Germline loops: CDR1 MDHEN, CDR2 SYDVKM. CDR3 DNA: TGTGCCAGCAGTATCCGGGACAGGGTCGACGAGCAGTACTTC. Protein sequence: CASSIRDRVDEQYF. Drawing the rest from reference TRBV28 and TRBJ2-7, the complete variable domain is DVKVTQSSRYLVKRTGEKVFLECVQDMDHENMFWYRQDPGLGLRLIYFSYDVKMKEKGDIPEGYSVSREKKERFSLILESASTNQTSMYLCASSIRDRVDEQYFGPGTRLTVT.

The CDR3 bases are TGTGCCAGCAGTTACGGTGGGGGTGGTGAAGCTTTCTTT. Its translation is CASSYGGGGEAFF. V and J are TRBV6-5 and TRBJ1-1, with D possibly being TRBD1 (5 bases). The germline CDR1 and CDR2 sequences are MNHEY and SVGAGI. The CDR3 covers 13 residues. V shed 2 bases and J shed 7 bases, with 11 bases lying between them.

The chain joins TRBV27 to TRBJ1-2, with 7 positions matching TRBD1. The CDR3 is made up of 13 amino acids. Germline V gives CDR1 MNHEY, CDR2 SMNVEV (reference sequence). V lost 2 bases, J lost 7 bases, and 4 bases stayed unmatched. The CDR3 reads CASSLAGGRGYTF. The CDR3 DNA sequence: TGTGCCAGCAGTTTAGCAGGGGGTCGTGGCTACACCTTC.

The chain is built from TRBV11-3 and TRBJ2-2; D unclear. The CDR3 covers 11 residues. Germline values: CDR1 SGHNT, CDR2 YENEEA. Deletions cut 1 base from V and 13 bases from J, with 7 bases between. The CDR3, as DNA: TGTGCCAGCAGCTTAGGAGCACGGCTGTTTTTT. Its translation is CASSLGARLFF.

CDR3 protein: CASSFLAGGNEQFF. In nucleotides, the CDR3 is TGTGCCAGCAGCTTTTTAGCGGGAGGCAATGAGCAGTTCTTC. The chain has TRBV7-9 and TRBJ2-1, with 10 bases that match TRBD2. In germline, CDR1 is SEHNR, CDR2 FQNEAQ (reference sequence). This CDR3 is built from 14 residues. Trimming removed 3 bases from V and 6 bases from J; junction bases left unmatched: 2. Full variable domain (missing parts from reference TRBV7-9 and TRBJ2-1): DTGVSQNPRHKITKRGQNVTFRCDPISEHNRLYWYRQTLGQGPEFLTYFQNEAQLEKSRLLSDRFSAERPKGSFSTLEIQRTEQGDSAMYLCASSFLAGGNEQFFGPGTRLTVL.

The genes are TRBV6-1 and TRBJ1-3, with D tentatively TRBD1 (6 bases). The V gene lost 2 bases and the J gene lost 8 bases, with 34 bases spanning the gap. The CDR3 covers 21 residues. CDR1 MNHNS and CDR2 SASEGT come from the germline V gene. In DNA form, the CDR3 reads TGTGCCAGCAGTGAAAACCTAGGAGGTGACTTCATTCAGGGGAAAAGTGACACCATATATTTT. The encoded protein is CASSENLGGDFIQGKSDTIYF.

This chain's CDR3 is CASSIGLAEFTGELFF. The CDR3 bases are TGTGCCAGTAGTATCGGGCTAGCGGAGTTCACCGGGGAGCTGTTTTTT. The chain employs TRBV19 and TRBJ2-2; 7 bases match TRBD2. This CDR3 region has 16 residues. The ends lost 3 bases at V and 4 bases at J; junction bases unmatched: 8. Germline V CDR1 and CDR2: LNHDA, SQIVND (reference sequence).

This chain joins TRBV19 and TRBJ2-7, with D maybe TRBD1 (5 bases). The germline CDR1 and CDR2 sequences are LNHDA and SQIVND (reference sequence). The CDR3 is 13 amino acids. V shed 1 base and J shed 2 bases, with 6 bases lying between them. CDR3 region: CASSIGTTYEQYF. The CDR3 DNA follows: TGTGCCAGTAGTATAGGGACAACCTACGAGCAGTACTTC.

The chain combines TRBV28 with TRBJ1-6; D possibly corresponds to TRBD1 (6 bases). The CDR3 is 13 amino acids. Trimming removed 4 bases from V and 8 bases from J, with 9 bases in between. Germline-derived CDR1 and CDR2 are MDHEN and SYDVKM. The CDR3 nucleotides are TGTGCCAGCAGTTCCGCAGGGGATTCACCCCTCCACTTT. This sequence encodes CASSSAGDSPLHF. The full variable domain, its missing parts supplied by reference TRBV28 and TRBJ1-6, is DVKVTQSSRYLVKRTGEKVFLECVQDMDHENMFWYRQDPGLGLRLIYFSYDVKMKEKGDIPEGYSVSREKKERFSLILESASTNQTSMYLCASSSAGDSPLHFGNGTRLTVT.

This clone has only one observation. The chain joins TRBV6-4 to TRBJ1-6; the match to TRBD1 covers 9 bases. CDR1 and CDR2 (germline): MRHNA, SNTAGT. This CDR3 spans 16 amino acids. V trimming: 3 bases; J trimming: 7 bases; junction bases outside the gene matches: 7. CDR3 protein: CASSEAVGQGNSPLHF. The CDR3 nucleotides read TGTGCCAGCAGTGAGGCAGTGGGACAGGGAAATTCACCCCTCCACTTT.

CDR3 bases: TGTGCCAGCAGCTTAGCCACAGGGTGGCAGCCCCAGCATTTT. This sequence encodes CASSLATGWQPQHF. The V gene is TRBV7-8, the J gene TRBJ1-5; D may be TRBD1 (6 bases). CDR1 and CDR2 (germline): SGHVS, FQNEAQ. The CDR3 is 14 residues long. Trimming shortened V by 0 bases and J by 7 bases, and 10 bases separated the two germline ends. Looking up the rest from reference TRBV7-8 and TRBJ1-5 gives the full variable domain: GAGVSQSPRYKVAKRGQDVALRCDPISGHVSLFWYQQALGQGPEFLTYFQNEAQLDKSGLPSDRFFAERPEGSVSTLKIQRTQQEDSAVYLCASSLATGWQPQHFGDGTRLSIL.

The rearrangement uses TRBV5-1 and TRBJ2-7; D not resolved. The V gene's germline CDR1 is SGHRS and CDR2 YFSETQ. Deletions cut 4 bases from V and 6 bases from J, with 11 bases between. CDR3 length: 12 amino acids. Here the CDR3 reads CASSLNGGEQYF. CDR3 bases: TGCGCCAGCAGCCTGAACGGTGGCGAGCAGTACTTC.

A few counts support this clone. V is TRBV5-1 and J is TRBJ2-7, with D perhaps being TRBD1 or TRBD2 (6 bases each). Germline V gene sequence: CDR1 SGHRS, CDR2 YFSETQ. The CDR3 is 15 amino acids. V lost 2 bases to trimming and J lost 3 bases, with 15 bases between them. CDR3 protein: CASSFGGQGIYEQYF. CDR3 sequence (DNA): TGCGCCAGCAGCTTTGGGGGGCAGGGGATCTACGAGCAGTACTTC.

The rearrangement links TRBV27 to TRBJ2-2, with D uncertain. The CDR3 covers 14 residues. Trimming took off 2 bases at V and 7 bases at J, with 11 bases between the two ends. Germline V gene data show CDR1 as MNHEY and CDR2 as SMNVEV (reference sequence). The CDR3 nucleotides read TGTGCCAGCAGTTTAGGGGTTGCAGGCGGGGAGCTGTTTTTT. It yields the protein CASSLGVAGGELFF.

A single count supports this clone. The genes are TRBV29-1 and TRBJ1-1; a possible D gene is TRBD1 (5 bases). Germline V CDR1 and CDR2: SQVTM, ANQGSEA. V lost 6 bases and J lost 4, with 15 bases in between. This CDR3 is built from 13 residues. DNA for the CDR3: TGCAGCGTCGCTGCGGGTAGGGGCACTGAAGCTTTCTTT. This translates into CSVAAGRGTEAFF.

By frequency in the sample, this clone is medium-sized. The rearrangement joins TRBV18 to TRBJ1-1, with D perhaps TRBD1 (6 bases). The ends were cut back, 4 bases at V and 5 bases at J, with 17 bases in the middle. The CDR3 covers 15 residues. The germline CDR1 and CDR2 sequences are KGHSH and LQKENI. The CDR3 spells CASSLSSGDGTEAFF. The DNA of the CDR3 is TGTGCCAGCTCACTATCTTCAGGGGACGGTACTGAAGCTTTCTTT.

V usage is TRBV6-5 and J usage is TRBJ1-1; TRBD1 matches 7 bases. The germline gives CDR1 MNHEY, CDR2 SVGAGI. The CDR3 length is 15 residues. V was clipped by 4 bases and J by 0 bases; unmatched bases: 5. The CDR3 bases are TGTGCCAGCAGTTTGGGACAGACAATGAACACTGAAGCTTTCTTT. It codes for CASSLGQTMNTEAFF.